The rows below give T cell receptor beta chains drawn from one sample of a study of molecular identifiers for immune sequencing clone quantification. Using its own MiXCR run on the PCR reads, TCRdb lists one record per CDR3 protein. The sample has approximately 550,000 distinct CDR3 sequences, about 26% seen once. Sequencing used naive CD8+ T cells from blood, with Jurkat cell RNA spiked in. Receptors originate from a human donor in good health. Some libraries in this study had Jurkat cell RNA spiked in. CDR3s include the opening cysteine and the closing phenylalanine or tryptophan. Fields, in order: D gene, clone size, V gene, J gene, CDR3 DNA, CDR3 protein. D genes are given only for firm matches. Size is stated for part of the rows, as once, few or many counts, or as a class when the clone is expanded.

>TRBD2|.|TRBV2|TRBJ2-5
TGTACCAGCAGACTCCCGGGACTAGGGCAAGAGACCCAGTACTTC
CTSRLPGLGQETQYF
>.|many|TRBV30|TRBJ2-1
TGTGCCTGGAGTAATCAGCGCAATGAGCAGTTCTTC
CAWSNQRNEQFF
>.|few|TRBV4-3|TRBJ2-7
TGCGCCAGCAGCCAAGATTTACGACAGGAAGGTTTTTACGAGCAGTACTTC
CASSQDLRQEGFYEQYF
>.|many|TRBV5-6|TRBJ2-7
TGTGCCAGCAGCTCCGCGGGGGAGCAGTACTTC
CASSSAGEQYF
>.|many|TRBV7-9|TRBJ2-5
TGTGCCAGCAGCGCCCCAGGAGACCCCCAGACCCAGTACTTC
CASSAPGDPQTQYF
>.|many|TRBV19|TRBJ1-1
TGTGCCAGTAGTATCACAGTGAACACTGAAGCTTTCTTT
CASSITVNTEAFF
>.|many|TRBV30|TRBJ2-7
TGTGCCTCAGGACCGATCTACGAGCAGTACTTC
CASGPIYEQYF
>.|.|TRBV5-8|TRBJ1-1
TGTGCCAGCAGCTGGGGACTCATGAACACTGAAGCTTTCTTT
CASSWGLMNTEAFF
>.|many|TRBV28|TRBJ2-7
TGTGCCAGCAGTCCCCCCCCGTCCTCCTACGAGCAGTACTTC
CASSPPPSSYEQYF
>TRBD1|many|TRBV12-3/TRBV12-4|TRBJ2-2
TGTGCCAGCAGTTTGGGGACAGCGAACACCGGGGAGCTGTTTTTT
CASSLGTANTGELFF
>.|many|TRBV29-1|TRBJ1-4
TGCAGCGTTGTTGCGGGGGATGAAAAACTGTTTTTT
CSVVAGDEKLFF
>.|few|TRBV20-1|TRBJ2-2
TGCAGTGCTAGAGCTGCCATTTTGAACACCGGGGAGCTGTTTTTT
CSARAAILNTGELFF
>.|.|TRBV18|TRBJ2-3
TGTGCCAGCTCACTAACCGGCGTCAGGAGGTCACTGGATACGCAGTATTTT
CASSLTGVRRSLDTQYF
>.|many|TRBV28|TRBJ1-6
TGTGCCAGCAGTTTCAGGAAGAATTCACCCCTCCACTTT
CASSFRKNSPLHF
>TRBD2|few|TRBV6-2/TRBV6-3|TRBJ2-1
TGTGCCAGCAGTTCGACTAGCCTTTCCAATGAGCAGTTCTTC
CASSSTSLSNEQFF
>TRBD2|.|TRBV5-6|TRBJ2-7
TGTGCCAGCACCTCACTAGCGGGAGGATTATACTCCTACGAGCAGTACTTC
CASTSLAGGLYSYEQYF
>.|.|TRBV4-3|TRBJ1-3
TGCGCCAGCAGCCAAGACGCTCTAATTGCTGGAAACACCATATATTTT
CASSQDALIAGNTIYF
>.|.|TRBV11-2|TRBJ1-1
TGTACCAGCAGCTTATTTCCACGGACCGAAACCATGAACACTGAAGCTTTCTTT
CTSSLFPRTETMNTEAFF
>TRBD2|many|TRBV20-1|TRBJ2-3
TGCAGTGCTAGGAATCTAGCGGACTTGGATTGGACGCAGTATTTT
CSARNLADLDWTQYF
>TRBD2|many|TRBV6-5|TRBJ2-7
TGTGCCAGCAGTTACCGGCTAGCGGGAGGACACGAGCAGTACTTC
CASSYRLAGGHEQYF